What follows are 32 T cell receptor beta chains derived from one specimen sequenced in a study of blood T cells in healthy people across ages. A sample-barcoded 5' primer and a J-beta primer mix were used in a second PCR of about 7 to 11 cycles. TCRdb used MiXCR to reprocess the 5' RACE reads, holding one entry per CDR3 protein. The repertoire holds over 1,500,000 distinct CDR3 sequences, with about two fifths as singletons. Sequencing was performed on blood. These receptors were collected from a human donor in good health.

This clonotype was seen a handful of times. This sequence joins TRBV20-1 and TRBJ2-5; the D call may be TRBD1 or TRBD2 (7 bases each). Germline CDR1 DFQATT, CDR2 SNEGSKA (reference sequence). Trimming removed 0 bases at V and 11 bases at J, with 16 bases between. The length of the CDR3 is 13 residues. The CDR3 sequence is CSARETGRGEQYF. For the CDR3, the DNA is TGCAGTGCTAGAGAGACAGGGAGGGGTGAGCAGTACTTC.

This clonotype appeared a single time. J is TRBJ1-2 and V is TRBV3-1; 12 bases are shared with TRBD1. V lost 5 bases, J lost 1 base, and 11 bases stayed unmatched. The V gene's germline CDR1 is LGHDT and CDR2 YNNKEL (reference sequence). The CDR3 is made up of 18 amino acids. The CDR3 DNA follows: TGTGCCAGCAGCTCTCGAAAGGGGACAGGGGGCCTTAACTATGGCTACACCTTC. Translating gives CASSSRKGTGGLNYGYTF.

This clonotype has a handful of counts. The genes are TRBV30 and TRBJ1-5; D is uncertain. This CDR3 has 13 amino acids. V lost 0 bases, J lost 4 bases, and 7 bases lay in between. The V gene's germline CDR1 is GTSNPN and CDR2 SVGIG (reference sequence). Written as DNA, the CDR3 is TGTGCCTGGAGTGTATGCGGGAATCAGCCCCAGCATTTT. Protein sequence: CAWSVCGNQPQHF.

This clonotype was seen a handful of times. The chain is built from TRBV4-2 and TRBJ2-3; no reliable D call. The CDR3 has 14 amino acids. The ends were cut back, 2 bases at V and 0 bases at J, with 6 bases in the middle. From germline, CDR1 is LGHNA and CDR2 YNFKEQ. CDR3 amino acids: CASSQTLSTDTQYF. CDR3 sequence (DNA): TGTGCCAGCAGCCAAACCCTGAGCACAGATACGCAGTATTTT.

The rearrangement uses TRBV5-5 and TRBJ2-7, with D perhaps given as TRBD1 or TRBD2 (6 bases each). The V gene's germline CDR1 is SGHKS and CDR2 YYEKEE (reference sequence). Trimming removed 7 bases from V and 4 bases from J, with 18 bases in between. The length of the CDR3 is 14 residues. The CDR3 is CASGTGGGIYEQYF. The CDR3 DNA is TGTGCCAGCGGAACAGGAGGGGGTATATACGAGCAGTACTTC.

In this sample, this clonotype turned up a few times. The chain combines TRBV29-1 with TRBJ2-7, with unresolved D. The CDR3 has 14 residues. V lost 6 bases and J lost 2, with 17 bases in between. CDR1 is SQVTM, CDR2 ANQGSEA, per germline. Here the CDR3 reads CSVLEKDVTYEQYF. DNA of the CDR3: TGCAGCGTCCTCGAGAAGGACGTAACCTACGAGCAGTACTTC.

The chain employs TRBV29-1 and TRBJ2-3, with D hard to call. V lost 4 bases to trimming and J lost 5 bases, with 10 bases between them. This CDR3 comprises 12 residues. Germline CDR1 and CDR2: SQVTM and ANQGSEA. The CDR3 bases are TGCAGCGTTGTCACCTCAAAAGATACGCAGTATTTT. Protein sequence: CSVVTSKDTQYF.

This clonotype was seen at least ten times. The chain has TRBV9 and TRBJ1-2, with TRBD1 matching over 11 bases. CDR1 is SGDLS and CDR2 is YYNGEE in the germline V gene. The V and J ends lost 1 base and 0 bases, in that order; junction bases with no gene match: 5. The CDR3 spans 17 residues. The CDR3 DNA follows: TGTGCCAGCAGCGTATCGGACAGGGGGCTACCTAACTATGGCTACACCTTC. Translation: CASSVSDRGLPNYGYTF.

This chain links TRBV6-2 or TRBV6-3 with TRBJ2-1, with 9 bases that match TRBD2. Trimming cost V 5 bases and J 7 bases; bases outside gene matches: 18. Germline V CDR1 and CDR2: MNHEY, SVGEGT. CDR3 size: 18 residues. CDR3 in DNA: TGTGCCAGCAGTCAGCGCCATAAGGAGCGGGGGGATAAAAATGAGCAGTTCTTC. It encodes CASSQRHKERGDKNEQFF.

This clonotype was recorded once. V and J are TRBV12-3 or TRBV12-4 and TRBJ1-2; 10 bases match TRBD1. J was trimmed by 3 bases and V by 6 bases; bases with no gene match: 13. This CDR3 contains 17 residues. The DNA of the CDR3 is TGTGCCAGCAGGGAGGGGACAGGGGTTGGGGCGGACTATGGCTACACCTTC. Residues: CASREGTGVGADYGYTF.

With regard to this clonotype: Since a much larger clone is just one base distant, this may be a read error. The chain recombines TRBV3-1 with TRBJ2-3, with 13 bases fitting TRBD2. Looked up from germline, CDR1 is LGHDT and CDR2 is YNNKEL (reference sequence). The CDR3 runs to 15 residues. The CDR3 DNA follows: TGTGCCAGCAGCCGACTAGCGGGGGGCACAGATGCGCAGTATTTT. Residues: CASSRLAGGTDAQYF.

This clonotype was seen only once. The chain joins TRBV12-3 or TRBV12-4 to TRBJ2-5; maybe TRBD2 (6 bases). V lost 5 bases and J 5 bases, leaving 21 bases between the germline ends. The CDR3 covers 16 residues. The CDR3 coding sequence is TGTGCCAGCAGTCCTCCCGGGGGAGCTAGTTACGAGACCCAGTACTTC. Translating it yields CASSPPGGASYETQYF.

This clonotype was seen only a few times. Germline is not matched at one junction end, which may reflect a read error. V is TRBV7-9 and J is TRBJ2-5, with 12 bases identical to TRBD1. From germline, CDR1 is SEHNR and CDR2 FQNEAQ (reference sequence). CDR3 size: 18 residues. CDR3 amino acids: CASSATPGQGASEETQYF. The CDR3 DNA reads TGCGCCAGCAGCGCCACACCGGGACAGGGGGCGAGTGAGGAGACCCAGTACTTC.

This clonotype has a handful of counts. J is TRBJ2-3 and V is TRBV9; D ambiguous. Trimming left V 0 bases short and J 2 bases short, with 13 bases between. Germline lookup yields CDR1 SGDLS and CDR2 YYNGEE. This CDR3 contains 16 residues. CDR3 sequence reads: CASSVVSTNYTDTQYF. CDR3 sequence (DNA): TGTGCCAGCAGCGTAGTTAGCACCAACTACACAGATACGCAGTATTTT.

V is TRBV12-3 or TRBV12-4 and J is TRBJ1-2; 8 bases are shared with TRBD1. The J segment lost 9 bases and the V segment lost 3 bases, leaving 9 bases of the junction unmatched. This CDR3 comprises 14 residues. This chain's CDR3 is CASSFQGASESYTF. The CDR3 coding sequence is TGTGCCAGCAGTTTCCAGGGGGCGTCTGAAAGCTACACCTTC.

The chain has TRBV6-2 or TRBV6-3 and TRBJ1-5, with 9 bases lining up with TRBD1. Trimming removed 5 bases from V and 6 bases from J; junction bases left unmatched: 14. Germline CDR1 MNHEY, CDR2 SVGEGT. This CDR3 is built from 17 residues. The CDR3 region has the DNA TGTGCCAGCAGTACGGACAGGGGAAGGGATTATGGTCAGCCCCAGCATTTT. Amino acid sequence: CASSTDRGRDYGQPQHF.

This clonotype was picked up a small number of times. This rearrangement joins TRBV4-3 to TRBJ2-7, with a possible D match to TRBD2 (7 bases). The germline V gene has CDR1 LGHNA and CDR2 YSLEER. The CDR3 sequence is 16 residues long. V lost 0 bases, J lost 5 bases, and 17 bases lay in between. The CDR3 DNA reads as TGCGCCAGCAGCCAAGATTGGGGGGGGCCCCACGACGAGCAGTACTTC. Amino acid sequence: CASSQDWGGPHDEQYF.

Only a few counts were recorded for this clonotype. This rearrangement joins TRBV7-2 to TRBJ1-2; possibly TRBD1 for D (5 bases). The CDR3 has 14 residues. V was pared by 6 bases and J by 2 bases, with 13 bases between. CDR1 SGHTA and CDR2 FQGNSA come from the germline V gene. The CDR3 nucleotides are TGTGCCAGCAGTTCCTTGGGACTAAACTATGGCTACACCTTC. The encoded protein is CASSSLGLNYGYTF.

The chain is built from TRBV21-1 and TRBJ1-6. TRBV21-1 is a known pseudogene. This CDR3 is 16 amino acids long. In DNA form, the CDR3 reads TGTGCCAGCGGGCCCGACAGTCCCGGGTTAGGTTCACCCCTCCACTTT. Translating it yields CASGPDSPGLGSPLHF.

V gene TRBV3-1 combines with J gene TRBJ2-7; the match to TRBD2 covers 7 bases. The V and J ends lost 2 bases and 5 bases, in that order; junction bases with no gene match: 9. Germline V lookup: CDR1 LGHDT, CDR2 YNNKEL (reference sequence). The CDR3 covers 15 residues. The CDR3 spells CASSQSPGLQNEQYF. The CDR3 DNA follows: TGTGCCAGCAGCCAATCCCCGGGACTACAAAACGAGCAGTACTTC.

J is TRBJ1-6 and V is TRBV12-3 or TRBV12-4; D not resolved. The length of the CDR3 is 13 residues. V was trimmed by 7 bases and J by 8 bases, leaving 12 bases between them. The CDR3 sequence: CASTLMIDSPLHF. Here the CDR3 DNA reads TGTGCCAGCACCCTCATGATAGATTCACCCCTCCACTTT.

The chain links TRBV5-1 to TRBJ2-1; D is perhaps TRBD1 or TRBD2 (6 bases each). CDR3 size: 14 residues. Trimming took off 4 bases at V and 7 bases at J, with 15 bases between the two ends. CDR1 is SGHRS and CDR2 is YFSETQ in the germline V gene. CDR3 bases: TGCGCCAGCAGCCCCCGGGGGCGCCGGAATGAGCAGTTCTTC. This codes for CASSPRGRRNEQFF.

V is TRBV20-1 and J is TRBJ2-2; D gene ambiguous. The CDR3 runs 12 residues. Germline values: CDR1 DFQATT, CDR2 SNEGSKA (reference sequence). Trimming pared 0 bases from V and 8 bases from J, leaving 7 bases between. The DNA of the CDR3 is TGCAGTGCTAGAGATATGAGGGGGGAGCTGTTTTTT. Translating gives CSARDMRGELFF.

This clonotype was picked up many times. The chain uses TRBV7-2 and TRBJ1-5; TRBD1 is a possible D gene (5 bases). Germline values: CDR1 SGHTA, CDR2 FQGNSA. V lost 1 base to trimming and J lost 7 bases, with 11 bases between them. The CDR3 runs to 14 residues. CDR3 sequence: CASSLGGGGQPQHF. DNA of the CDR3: TGTGCCAGCAGCTTAGGCGGGGGAGGGCAGCCCCAGCATTTT.

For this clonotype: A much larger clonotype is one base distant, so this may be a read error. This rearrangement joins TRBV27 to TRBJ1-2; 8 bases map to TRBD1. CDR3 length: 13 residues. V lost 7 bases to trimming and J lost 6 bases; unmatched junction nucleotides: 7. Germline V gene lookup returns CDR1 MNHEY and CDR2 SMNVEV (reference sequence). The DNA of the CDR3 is TGTGCCAGCATCATGCAGGGGGCGAATGGCTACACCTTC. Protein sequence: CASIMQGANGYTF.

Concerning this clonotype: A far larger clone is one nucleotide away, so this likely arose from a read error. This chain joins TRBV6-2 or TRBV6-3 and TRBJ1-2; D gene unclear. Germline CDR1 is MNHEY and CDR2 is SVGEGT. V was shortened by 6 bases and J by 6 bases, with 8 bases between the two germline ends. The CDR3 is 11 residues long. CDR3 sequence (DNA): TGTGCCAGCAGGTACGGGGATGGCTACACCTTC. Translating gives CASRYGDGYTF.

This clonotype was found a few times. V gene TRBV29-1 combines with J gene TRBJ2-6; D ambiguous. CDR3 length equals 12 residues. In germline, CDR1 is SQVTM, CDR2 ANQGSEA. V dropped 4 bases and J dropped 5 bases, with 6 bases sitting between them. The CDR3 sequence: CSVVRRANVLTF. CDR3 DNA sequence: TGCAGCGTTGTGCGGAGGGCCAACGTCCTGACTTTC.

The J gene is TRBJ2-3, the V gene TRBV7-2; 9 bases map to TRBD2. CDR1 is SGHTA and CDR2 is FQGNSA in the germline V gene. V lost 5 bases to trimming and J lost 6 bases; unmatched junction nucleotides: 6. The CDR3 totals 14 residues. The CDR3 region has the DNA TGTGCCAGCAGCATCACCGGGACTAGCGATACGCAGTATTTT. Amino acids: CASSITGTSDTQYF.

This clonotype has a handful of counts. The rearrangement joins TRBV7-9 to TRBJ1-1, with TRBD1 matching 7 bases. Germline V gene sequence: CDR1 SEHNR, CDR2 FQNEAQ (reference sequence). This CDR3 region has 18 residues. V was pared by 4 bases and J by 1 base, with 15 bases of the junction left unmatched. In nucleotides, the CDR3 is TGTGCCAGCAGCTCTGCATTGATACCGGGACAGAGGAACACTGAAGCTTTCTTT. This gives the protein CASSSALIPGQRNTEAFF.

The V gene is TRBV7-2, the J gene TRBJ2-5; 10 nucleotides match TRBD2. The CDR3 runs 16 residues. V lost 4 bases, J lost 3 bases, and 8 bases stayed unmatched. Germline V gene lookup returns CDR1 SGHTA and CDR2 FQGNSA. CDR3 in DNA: TGTGCCAGCAGCTCCGGATGGCTAGCGGGGGAAGAGACCCAGTACTTC. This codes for CASSSGWLAGEETQYF. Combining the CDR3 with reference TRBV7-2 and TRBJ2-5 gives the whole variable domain GAGVSQSPSNKVTEKGKDVELRCDPISGHTALYWYRQSLGQGLEFLIYFQGNSAPDKSGLPSDRFSAERTGGSVSTLTIQRTQQEDSAVYLCASSSGWLAGEETQYFGPGTRLLVL.

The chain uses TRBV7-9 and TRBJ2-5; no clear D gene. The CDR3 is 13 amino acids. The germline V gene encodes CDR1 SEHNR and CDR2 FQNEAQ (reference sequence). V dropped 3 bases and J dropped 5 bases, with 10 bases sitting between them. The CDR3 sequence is CASSFDNRETQYF. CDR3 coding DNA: TGTGCCAGCAGCTTTGACAACCGGGAGACCCAGTACTTC.

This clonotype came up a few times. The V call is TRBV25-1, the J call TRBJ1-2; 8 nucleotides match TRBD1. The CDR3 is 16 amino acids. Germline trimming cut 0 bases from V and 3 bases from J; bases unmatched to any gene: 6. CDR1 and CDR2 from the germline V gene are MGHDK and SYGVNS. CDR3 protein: CASSEYILTGDYGYTF. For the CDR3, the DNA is TGTGCCAGCAGTGAATATATTCTGACAGGGGACTATGGCTACACCTTC.